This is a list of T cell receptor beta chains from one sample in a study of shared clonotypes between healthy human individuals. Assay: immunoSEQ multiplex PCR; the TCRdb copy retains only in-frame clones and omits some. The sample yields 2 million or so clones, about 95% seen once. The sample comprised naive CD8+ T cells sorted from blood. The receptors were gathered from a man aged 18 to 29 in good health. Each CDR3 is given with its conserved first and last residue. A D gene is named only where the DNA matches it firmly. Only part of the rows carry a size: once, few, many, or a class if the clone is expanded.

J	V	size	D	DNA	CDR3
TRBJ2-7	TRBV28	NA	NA	TGTGCCAGCAGTTTAGGAGGGGGGGATGACGAGCAGTACTTC	CASSLGGGDDEQYF
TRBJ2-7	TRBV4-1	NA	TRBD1	TGCGCCAGCAGCCAAGCGGACAGGAGCTCCTACGAGCAGTACTTC	CASSQADRSSYEQYF
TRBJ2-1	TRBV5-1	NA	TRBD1	TGCGCCAGCAGCTTGGCCGCCGGACAGGGAACCTACAATGAGCAGTTCTTC	CASSLAAGQGTYNEQFF
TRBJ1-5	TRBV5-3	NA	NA	TGTGCCAGAAGCCAGCGGACGTTGGTCAGGAGTCAGCCCCAGCATTTT	CARSQRTLVRSQPQHF
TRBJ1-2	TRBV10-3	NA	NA	TGTGCCATCAGTGAGCCCAACAGGGAAGGCTACACCTTC	CAISEPNREGYTF
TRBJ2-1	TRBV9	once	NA	TGTGCCAGCAGCGTAGCCCCTGAGGGAGCGGCCCTAAGGATGAATGAGCAGTTCTTC	CASSVAPEGAALRMNEQFF
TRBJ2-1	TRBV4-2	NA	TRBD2	TGTGCCAGCAGCCCGACTAGCAGGAGCTCCTACAATGAGCAGTTCTTC	CASSPTSRSSYNEQFF
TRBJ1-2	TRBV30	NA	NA	TGTGCCTGGAGTGGGGTAGGGGAACGGGGCTACACCTTC	CAWSGVGERGYTF
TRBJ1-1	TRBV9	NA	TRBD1	TGTGCCAGCAGCGACAGGGGGTTGGGCACTGAAGCTTTCTTT	CASSDRGLGTEAFF
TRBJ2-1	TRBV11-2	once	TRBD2	TGTGCCAGCAGCTCGGGACTAGCGGGAATAGATGAGCAGTTCTTC	CASSSGLAGIDEQFF
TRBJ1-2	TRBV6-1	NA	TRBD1	TGTGCCAGCAGTGCGACGGGACAGCCCTATGGCTACACCTTC	CASSATGQPYGYTF